What follows are 15 T cell receptor beta chains derived from one specimen sequenced in a study of blood T cell repertoires in COVID-19. Repertoires were generated with immunoSEQ multiplex PCR, while TCRdb's copy carries only in-frame clones and drops some. The repertoire consists of roughly 280,000 clones, with 75% to 90% occurring once and the leading ten covering roughly 2.2%. The sample was peripheral blood. The source is a man between 45 and 60 years old with acute or convalescent COVID-19.

V is TRBV6-5 and J is TRBJ2-1; weak D call: TRBD2 (6 bases). V lost 4 bases and J lost 7, with 11 bases in between. In germline, CDR1 is MNHEY, CDR2 SVGAGI. The CDR3 is made up of 13 amino acids. CDR3 protein: CASSLEGWNEQFF. Here the CDR3 DNA reads TGTGCCAGCAGTTTGGAGGGATGGAATGAGCAGTTCTTC.

The V gene is TRBV6-5, the J gene TRBJ2-5, with TRBD1 matching 9 bases. Trimming cost V 7 bases and J 2 bases; bases outside gene matches: 8. Germline assignment: CDR1 MNHEY and CDR2 SVGAGI. The CDR3 covers 15 residues. The CDR3 spells CASTLDRGRQETQYF. The CDR3 DNA reads TGTGCCAGCACTTTGGACAGGGGACGTCAAGAGACCCAGTACTTC.

The rearrangement uses TRBV7-2 and TRBJ1-2, with D possibly TRBD1 on 6 matching bases. The germline CDR1 and CDR2 sequences are SGHTA and FQGNSA. Trimming shortened V by 2 bases and J by 4 bases, and 17 bases separated the two germline ends. The CDR3 has 16 amino acids. Here the CDR3 reads CASSLSPLQGTYGYTF. Written as DNA, the CDR3 is TGTGCCAGCAGCTTAAGCCCCTTACAGGGCACCTATGGCTACACCTTC.

The rearrangement uses TRBV10-3 and TRBJ2-7; the match to TRBD1 covers 10 bases. The V segment lost 10 bases and the J segment 4 bases; nucleotides outside the gene matches: 10. This CDR3 contains 14 residues. In germline, CDR1 is ENHRY, CDR2 SYGVKD. The chain's CDR3 is CASKLGTGDYEQYF. CDR3 nucleotide sequence: TGTGCCAGCAAACTCGGGACAGGGGATTACGAGCAGTACTTC.

The V call is TRBV7-2, the J call TRBJ2-6; TRBD1 aligns across 7 bases. CDR1 and CDR2 from the germline V gene are SGHTA and FQGNSA. V was clipped by 4 bases and J by 0 bases; unmatched bases: 3. CDR3 length: 16 residues. DNA for the CDR3: TGTGCCAGCAGCTGGACAGGAACCTCTGGGGCCAACGTCCTGACTTTC. It encodes CASSWTGTSGANVLTF.

J is TRBJ1-1 and V is TRBV19, with D tentatively TRBD1 (6 bases). CDR3 length equals 12 residues. Germline V CDR1 and CDR2: LNHDA, SQIVND (reference sequence). Deletions cut 5 bases from V and 11 bases from J, with 15 bases between. The CDR3, as DNA: TGTGCCAGTAGTGGGACACCCGGCAGGGCTTTCTTT. This encodes CASSGTPGRAFF.

The chain recombines TRBV13 with TRBJ1-4; 7 positions agree with TRBD1. This CDR3 comprises 19 residues. The germline V gene encodes CDR1 PRHDT and CDR2 FYEKMQ (reference sequence). V was clipped by 0 bases and J by 4 bases; unmatched bases: 14. As DNA, the CDR3 is TGTGCCAGCAGCTTAGGGGGTCGAGGGGGCGTGTCGTTTAATGAAAAACTGTTTTTT. It encodes CASSLGGRGGVSFNEKLFF.

This sequence joins TRBV11-3 and TRBJ2-3; 7 positions agree with TRBD2. Germline values: CDR1 SGHNT, CDR2 YENEEA. V trimming: 4 bases; J trimming: 4 bases; junction bases outside the gene matches: 11. This CDR3 region has 16 residues. The CDR3 protein is CASSSSSGLPSDTQYF. Written as DNA, the CDR3 is TGTGCCAGCAGCTCTTCCTCGGGACTACCCTCAGATACGCAGTATTTT.

The chain combines TRBV28 with TRBJ2-7, with 13 bases lining up with TRBD2. Germline V lookup: CDR1 MDHEN, CDR2 SYDVKM. The V segment lost 8 bases and the J segment 7 bases; nucleotides outside the gene matches: 11. The CDR3 has 15 amino acids. This CDR3 reads CASGGTSGAAGEQYF. CDR3 nucleotides: TGTGCCAGCGGAGGGACTAGCGGGGCCGCGGGGGAGCAGTACTTC.

The chain employs TRBV7-2 and TRBJ2-1; D ambiguous. CDR1 SGHTA and CDR2 FQGNSA come from the germline V gene. The CDR3 has 13 amino acids. V was trimmed by 1 base and J by 7 bases, leaving 8 bases between them. In nucleotides, the CDR3 is TGTGCCAGCAGCTTAGTACGAGAAAATGAGCAGTTCTTC. Its translation: CASSLVRENEQFF.

V is TRBV21-1 and J is TRBJ1-2; no check of the table's D call, TRBD1, against the DNA was made. TRBV21-1 counts as a pseudogene. This CDR3 has 12 residues. CDR3 bases: TGTGCCAGCAGCACCCAGGGTTATGGCTACACCTTC. This translates into CASSTQGYGYTF.

V is TRBV6-4 and J is TRBJ2-4; a possible D gene is TRBD1 (5 bases). Per germline, CDR1 MRHNA and CDR2 SNTAGT. This CDR3 has 16 residues. V lost 6 bases and J lost 14, with 29 bases in between. CDR3 nucleotides: TGTGCCAGCAGGGACCTTATCGGGCAGGGTATTAGTTTTAAGTACTTC. Its protein product is CASRDLIGQGISFKYF.

V and J are TRBV9 and TRBJ1-1; 11 nucleotides line up with TRBD1. The CDR3 is made up of 16 amino acids. V lost 0 bases to trimming and J lost 4 bases; unmatched junction nucleotides: 5. Germline-derived CDR1 and CDR2 are SGDLS and YYNGEE. CDR3 loop: CASSVGPGTGGTEAFF. The CDR3 region has the DNA TGTGCCAGCAGCGTAGGACCCGGGACAGGGGGCACTGAAGCTTTCTTT.

The chain carries TRBV9 and TRBJ1-6; D is ambiguous. The CDR3 runs 15 residues. The V end lost 0 bases, the J end lost 9 bases, and 13 bases lay between the germline ends. CDR1 and CDR2 (germline): SGDLS, YYNGEE. The CDR3 sequence: CASSVEGGYGSPLHF. The CDR3 DNA is TGTGCCAGCAGCGTAGAGGGAGGGTATGGTTCACCCCTCCACTTT.

The genes are TRBV6-5 and TRBJ2-1, with TRBD2 matching 9 bases. Germline V gene data show CDR1 as MNHEY and CDR2 as SVGAGI. V was clipped by 2 bases and J by 7 bases; unmatched bases: 9. The CDR3 covers 16 residues. CDR3 DNA: TGTGCCAGCAGTTACGATTTCCAGCGGGGGGTAAATGAGCAGTTCTTC. Translating it yields CASSYDFQRGVNEQFF.